Shown below are 23 T cell receptor beta chains from a single sample sequenced in a study of CD8 T cells in Susac syndrome. RNA totalling roughly 0.45 to 1 ug underwent reverse transcription with random hexamers. From the immunoSEQ multiplex PCR reads, TCRdb called clonotypes with MiXCR, one entry per CDR3 protein. The sample carries roughly 200,000 distinct CDR3 sequences, around 95% recorded once. The sequenced sample consisted of CD4+ T cells from PBMCs. These receptors originate from a human donor in good health.

The chain links TRBV7-8 to TRBJ1-6; D is unresolved. CDR1 is SGHVS, CDR2 FQNEAQ, per germline. The CDR3 is 14 residues long. Trimming removed 3 bases from V and 6 bases from J, with 9 bases in between. The CDR3 sequence is CASSFSSFNSPLHF. The CDR3 nucleotides are TGTGCCAGCAGCTTCTCCAGCTTTAATTCACCCCTCCACTTT.

The V call is TRBV19, the J call TRBJ2-3, with 7 bases that match TRBD2. J gave up 5 bases and V 3 bases, and 5 bases lay outside the gene matches. The germline gives CDR1 LNHDA, CDR2 SQIVND (reference sequence). The CDR3 loop spans 14 amino acids. CDR3 in amino acids: CASSMTGRGDTQYF. CDR3 coding DNA: TGTGCCAGTAGTATGACGGGGAGGGGAGATACGCAGTATTTT.

V gene TRBV20-1 combines with J gene TRBJ2-4; tentative D call: TRBD1 (5 bases). V lost 3 bases and J 1 base, leaving 16 bases between the germline ends. CDR1 DFQATT and CDR2 SNEGSKA come from the germline V gene (reference sequence). The CDR3 loop spans 16 amino acids. The CDR3 loop reads CSASPMTELAKNIQYF. In DNA form, the CDR3 reads TGCAGTGCTAGCCCAATGACAGAATTGGCCAAAAACATTCAGTACTTC.

The chain carries TRBV30 and TRBJ2-5; D unclear. V gave up 4 bases and J gave up 5 bases, with 17 bases separating them. CDR3 size: 14 residues. Germline V lookup: CDR1 GTSNPN, CDR2 SVGIG (reference sequence). The CDR3 coding sequence is TGTGCCTGGATGGACGGACGGGCGATGGAGACCCAGTACTTC. Translating it yields CAWMDGRAMETQYF.

The gene calls are TRBV4-2 and TRBJ1-2, with D unresolved. Trimming removed 0 bases from V and 2 bases from J, with 10 bases in between. In germline, CDR1 is LGHNA, CDR2 YNFKEQ. The CDR3 runs 15 residues. The CDR3 protein is CASSQDRRDNYGYTF. The CDR3 DNA reads as TGTGCCAGCAGCCAAGATCGCCGAGACAACTATGGCTACACCTTC.

This rearrangement joins TRBV5-8 to TRBJ2-7; TRBD1 aligns across 8 bases. The germline V gene has CDR1 SGHTS and CDR2 YDEGEE. CDR3 length equals 12 residues. V was clipped by 4 bases and J by 8 bases; unmatched bases: 5. This chain's CDR3 is CASSLDRGKQYF. CDR3 nucleotide sequence: TGTGCCAGCAGCCTAGACAGGGGAAAGCAGTACTTC.

The rearrangement uses TRBV4-1 and TRBJ2-1; 14 nucleotides match TRBD2. This CDR3 is 17 amino acids long. After removal of 0 bases from V and 8 bases from J, the junction contained 6 bases not matched to a gene. Germline assignment: CDR1 MGHRA and CDR2 YSYEKL. CDR3 amino acids: CASSQDVTSGRAYEQFF. DNA for the CDR3: TGCGCCAGCAGCCAAGACGTGACTAGCGGGAGGGCCTATGAGCAGTTCTTC.

The chain has TRBV20-1 and TRBJ1-2; D may be TRBD1 (6 bases). V lost 5 bases, J lost 10 bases, and 20 bases lay in between. The V gene's germline CDR1 is DFQATT and CDR2 SNEGSKA (reference sequence). The CDR3 has 13 residues. The CDR3 coding sequence is TGCAGTGCTCCCCCCAGGGGCGCTCAGGCCTACACCTTC. Protein: CSAPPRGAQAYTF.

The chain combines TRBV28 with TRBJ2-7; 10 nucleotides agree with TRBD1. Germline lookup yields CDR1 MDHEN and CDR2 SYDVKM. The CDR3 is 17 amino acids. Losses at the gene ends were 5 bases for V and 4 bases for J; bases not matched to a gene: 14. The CDR3 region is CASSASLGAGQGYEQYV. As DNA, the CDR3 is TGTGCCAGCAGTGCATCCCTGGGCGCGGGACAGGGGTACGAGCAGTACGTC.

This chain uses TRBV20-1 with TRBJ2-7, with 13 bases matching TRBD2. CDR1 is DFQATT, CDR2 SNEGSKA, per germline (reference sequence). There are 14 residues in the CDR3. J gave up 2 bases and V 7 bases, and 5 bases lay outside the gene matches. CDR3 nucleotide sequence: TGCAGTGTCGAGGGGACTAGCGGGACCTACGAGCAGTACGTC. It yields the protein CSVEGTSGTYEQYV.

The V gene is TRBV24-1, the J gene TRBJ2-1, with D maybe TRBD2 (6 bases). The V gene's germline CDR1 is KGHDR and CDR2 SFDVKD. V lost 5 bases and J lost 4, with 17 bases in between. The CDR3 loop spans 16 amino acids. CDR3 bases: TGTGCCACCAGTGCCAAGGCGAGGGAGGAGTACAATGAGCAGTTCTTC. Translated: CATSAKAREEYNEQFF.

The chain couples TRBV24-1 to TRBJ1-1, with D uncertain. In germline, CDR1 is KGHDR, CDR2 SFDVKD. The length of the CDR3 is 11 residues. V was trimmed by 8 bases and J by 7 bases, leaving 10 bases between them. For the CDR3, the DNA is TGTGCCACCATCCCGCAGTGTGAAGCTTTCTTT. It is translated as CATIPQCEAFF.

The V gene is TRBV20-1, the J gene TRBJ2-7, with TRBD2 as a possible D gene (6 bases). The germline V gene encodes CDR1 DFQATT and CDR2 SNEGSKA (reference sequence). The CDR3 spans 11 residues. V was trimmed by 6 bases and J by 6 bases, leaving 12 bases between them. The CDR3 bases are TGCAGTGCAGGGAGGTCTGGCGAGCAGTACTTC. It translates to CSAGRSGEQYF.

The V and J genes are TRBV3-1 and TRBJ1-1; 7 nucleotides match TRBD1. The CDR3 runs 14 residues. The V and J ends lost 4 bases and 1 base, in that order; junction bases with no gene match: 3. Germline-derived CDR1 and CDR2 are LGHDT and YNNKEL (reference sequence). This chain's CDR3 is CASSRSGGNTEAFF. DNA for the CDR3: TGTGCCAGCAGCCGGTCAGGGGGGAACACTGAAGCTTTCTTT.

J is TRBJ2-1 and V is TRBV18; D is undetermined. Germline values: CDR1 KGHSH, CDR2 LQKENI. The CDR3 covers 13 residues. The ends were cut back, 8 bases at V and 4 bases at J, with 12 bases in the middle. CDR3 amino acids: CASRQVGYNEQFF. DNA of the CDR3: TGTGCCAGCCGTCAAGTGGGGTACAATGAGCAGTTCTTC.

The chain combines TRBV5-1 with TRBJ1-4, with D tentatively TRBD1 (5 bases). CDR3 length: 14 amino acids. Germline CDR1 SGHRS, CDR2 YFSETQ. V lost 4 bases and J 7 bases, leaving 14 bases between the germline ends. The DNA of the CDR3 is TGCGCCAGCAGCCCCGAGGGGCTGGGTGAAAAACTGTTTTTT. Encoded protein: CASSPEGLGEKLFF.

The chain has TRBV25-1 and TRBJ1-2; D perhaps matches TRBD1 (5 bases). The CDR3 is 13 amino acids. Trimming cost V 1 base and J 6 bases, with 9 bases left between them. In germline, CDR1 is MGHDK, CDR2 SYGVNS. CDR3 region: CASSEFGADGYTF. DNA of the CDR3: TGTGCCAGCAGTGAATTCGGGGCTGATGGCTACACCTTC.

The V and J genes are TRBV4-1 and TRBJ2-1, with D possibly called TRBD1 or TRBD2 (5 bases each). The germline CDR1 and CDR2 sequences are MGHRA and YSYEKL. The ends were cut back, 0 bases at V and 4 bases at J, with 13 bases in the middle. The CDR3 length is 16 residues. The CDR3 DNA reads TGCGCCAGCAGCCAAGATCCGCCGGGGCCGTACAATGAGCAGTTCTTC. Translating gives CASSQDPPGPYNEQFF.

The gene calls are TRBV20-1 and TRBJ2-1, with a possible D match to TRBD2 (6 bases). Germline V gene sequence: CDR1 DFQATT, CDR2 SNEGSKA (reference sequence). The length of the CDR3 is 17 residues. The V and J ends lost 0 bases and 0 bases respectively, with 15 bases between them. The CDR3 here is CSARDARHGSSYNEQFF. In nucleotides, the CDR3 is TGCAGTGCTAGAGATGCCCGTCACGGGAGCTCCTACAATGAGCAGTTCTTC.

V and J are TRBV1 and TRBJ2-4; TRBD2, the D gene given by the table, was not confirmed from the DNA. TRBV1 is annotated as a pseudogene. The CDR3 sequence is 15 residues long. The CDR3: CTSSQGGSSDNIQYF. CDR3 in DNA: TGCACCAGCAGCCAAGGGGGGTCTAGCGACAACATTCAGTACTTC.

CDR3 in DNA: TGTGCCAGCAGTTTCGGGACGCCACTCTTAATTCAGTACTTC. This gives the protein CASSFGTPLLIQYF. V is TRBV27 and J is TRBJ2-4; either TRBD1 or TRBD2 may fit D (5 bases each). Trimming pared 3 bases from V and 10 bases from J, leaving 16 bases between. The CDR3 has 14 residues. Germline V gene sequence: CDR1 MNHEY, CDR2 SMNVEV (reference sequence).

As for this clonotype: Mismatch with germline at one junction end may stem from a read error. V is TRBV29-1 and J is TRBJ2-3; TRBD1 might be the D (6 bases). From germline, CDR1 is SQVTM and CDR2 ANQGSEA. There are 15 residues in the CDR3. CDR3 nucleotides: TGCAGCGTAGAAGAGGACAGCGATCGCACAGATACGCAGTATTTT. This sequence encodes CSVEEDSDRTDTQYF.

This clonotype has only a few counts. The chain carries TRBV11-1 and TRBJ2-1; D unresolved. CDR1 and CDR2 (germline): SGHAT, FQDESV (reference sequence). This CDR3 comprises 15 residues. V was trimmed by 1 base and J by 6 bases, leaving 13 bases between them. CDR3 amino acids: CASSLGDSGSNEQFF. The CDR3 region has the DNA TGTGCCAGCAGCTTAGGTGACTCTGGGTCCAATGAGCAGTTCTTC.